This T cell receptor beta chain appears in the sequencing data of a study of cytomegalovirus exposure and HLA in healthy donors. Study findings and constraints: Reports indicate that TCR beta sequences accurately predicted the HLA-A and HLA-B alleles of most subjects.

Donors sampled were nominally healthy, though unrecorded immune exposures were likely. PCR used 60 Vbeta primers and 13 Jbeta primers. Using immunoSEQ multiplex PCR, the repertoire was profiled, and TCRdb retains in-frame clones only, with some absent. The sample lists about 180,000 clones, about 78% occurring once. V was pared by 2 bases and J by 6 bases, with 8 bases of the junction left unmatched. CDR1 and CDR2 from the germline V gene are MNHEY and SVGAGI. The CDR3 loop spans 16 amino acids. The sample holds one count of this clone. Antigen: not known. The sample contains more than one DNA sequence encoding this CDR3.

The sequencing sample was made of PBMCs. The chain employs TRBV6-5 and TRBJ2-2; 8 nucleotides agree with TRBD1. This sequence originates from a man between 60 and 75 years old in good health and CMV-seronegative. The CDR3 DNA follows: TGTGCCAGCAGTTACGATGGACAGGGCAGGGCCGGGGAGCTGTTTTTT. Translating gives CASSYDGQGRAGELFF.